This TCR beta chain comes out of a study of shared clonotypes between healthy human individuals. V lost 0 bases and J 3 bases, leaving 9 bases between the germline ends. CDR3 length equals 14 residues. CDR1 SGHNT and CDR2 YYREEE come from the germline V gene (reference sequence). The assay was immunoSEQ multiplex PCR, and TCRdb's table has in-frame clones only and misses some. The data contain roughly 1,000,000 clones, approximately 80% of them seen just once; the ten biggest clones take up roughly 0.55%. The sequence came from a man younger than 35 in good health. Some clones in this sample may be carry-over from other donors' samples. The sequenced material came from memory CD4+ T cells from PBMCs. The subset denotes: CD45RA-negative fraction. The genes are TRBV5-4 and TRBJ1-2, with D maybe TRBD1 (5 bases). The CDR3 DNA reads TGTGCCAGCAGCTTGGCCGGGGGTGACTATGGCTACACCTTC. Encoded protein: CASSLAGGDYGYTF.